This T cell receptor (beta chain) comes out of a study of OX40 agonist ivuxolimab in advanced cancers. Study in general: Patients got intravenous ivuxolimab at 0.01 to 10 mg/kg every 2 weeks. Every patient in dose escalation had hepatocellular carcinoma, melanoma, renal cell or head and neck cancer. With a range of roughly 20 to 90, age averaged 60 years, and 75% to 90% were male.

Peripheral blood came from all dose cohorts at three timepoints. Trimming shortened V by 7 bases and J by 9 bases, and 16 bases separated the two germline ends. Looked up from germline, CDR1 is LNHDA and CDR2 is SQIVND (reference sequence). The CDR3 totals 13 residues. Generated by immunoSEQ multiplex PCR, the TCRdb table keeps only in-frame clones and is missing some. This sample has approximately 90,000 clones, with roughly 87% found just once. The source was CD4+ or CD8+ T cells sorted from blood, collected in a trial of the OX40 agonist ivuxolimab. This TCR came from an adult with an advanced solid tumor such as melanoma, head and neck, liver or kidney cancer. The rearrangement uses TRBV19 and TRBJ1-5, with D maybe TRBD1 (6 bases). The CDR3 is CASKDSRLMPQHF. The CDR3 region has the DNA TGTGCCAGTAAGGACAGCCGACTTATGCCCCAGCATTTT. Full variable domain (rest looked up from reference TRBV19 and TRBJ1-5): DGGITQSPKYLFRKEGQNVTLSCEQNLNHDAMYWYRQDPGQGLRLIYYSQIVNDFQKGDIAEGYSVSREKKESFPLTVTSAQKNPTAFYLCASKDSRLMPQHFGDGTRLSIL.